The rows below give T cell receptor beta chains drawn from one sample of a study of control samples from healthy donors and cancer patients. TCRdb's table, derived via immunoSEQ multiplex PCR, lists solely in-frame clones and lacks some. The repertoire includes approximately 170,000 clones, approximately 90% of them detected once, and 0.55% to 0.7% sits in the top ten. Sequenced: blood. The receptor set was obtained from a woman aged 25 to 39 in good health. Each CDR3 is given without its conserved first and last residue.

>TRBJ1-6|TRBV7-2
ASSLGWPNSPLH
>TRBJ2-1|TRBV24-1
ATSESDRSSYNEQF
>TRBJ2-3|TRBV5-1
ASSLLGGTDTQY
>TRBJ2-5|TRBV5-8
ASSSRRVQETQY
>TRBJ2-3|TRBV7-2
ASSLAAAGLDTQY
>TRBJ2-1|TRBV28
ASSFYRGYNEQF
>TRBJ2-7|TRBV20-1
SVGPGGEQY
>TRBJ2-3|TRBV30
AWSVTSGSLDTQY
>TRBJ1-4|TRBV28
ASRPGGTNEKLF
>TRBJ2-1|TRBV9
ASSATDVTSSRNEQF
>TRBJ2-1|TRBV5-5
ASSRSPGTSGYNEQF
>TRBJ2-7|TRBV2
AGKRDSSYEQY
>TRBJ1-2|TRBV5-1
ASSLSQGGYGYT
>TRBJ2-7|TRBV4-2
ASSQDSPREGRYEQY
>TRBJ1-4|TRBV3-1/TRBV3-2
ASSQGGAGTNEKLF
>TRBJ2-7|TRBV6-1
ASSEPYSVGSYEQY
>TRBJ2-1|TRBV19
ASRSVRSGSSHEQF
>TRBJ2-2|TRBV21-1
ASSPARGLTGELF
>TRBJ1-3|TRBV10-3
AISHPGQRSGNTIY
>TRBJ1-2|TRBV7-2
ASSLGAGTVYGYT
>TRBJ2-7|TRBV4-1
ASSHQFTPTEFYEQY
>TRBJ2-5|TRBV9
ASSVQASAKETQY
>TRBJ2-7|TRBV2
ASILDRFTSEISYEQY
>TRBJ1-6|TRBV6-5
ASSSRSPYNSPLH
>TRBJ2-3|TRBV27
ASSPGFADTQY
>TRBJ1-3|TRBV7-9
ASSIEARNTIY
>TRBJ2-6|TRBV6-4
ASSPISGANVLT
>TRBJ2-2|TRBV5-1
ASSLGDRVPTGELF
>TRBJ2-7|TRBV2
ASSRSDSSYEQY
>TRBJ1-2|TRBV30
AWSVGGAGWSGYGYT
>TRBJ2-2|TRBV11-2
ASSLGQGNTGELF
>TRBJ2-7|TRBV7-8
ASSQRTSSYEQY
>TRBJ2-1|TRBV28
ASSLGGTSGYFVGQF
>TRBJ1-5|TRBV7-9
ASSLGDQPQH
>TRBJ2-5|TRBV12-3/TRBV12-4
ASTASVQETQY
>TRBJ1-1|TRBV6-6
ASSFDRNTEAF
>TRBJ2-1|TRBV27
ASSSGTSGLYNEQF
>TRBJ2-1|TRBV20-1
SASNPASSYNEQF
>TRBJ1-1|TRBV12-3/TRBV12-4
ASSLSHNTEAF
>TRBJ1-5|TRBV4-2
ASSQDQEYRPQH
>TRBJ1-2|TRBV6-6
ASSYSGTRNYGYT
>TRBJ1-6|TRBV30
AWRDPAGRVSYNSPLH
>TRBJ2-1|TRBV5-1
ASSLLGTSGGDEQF
>TRBJ2-3|TRBV5-1
ASSLEGGWADTQY
>TRBJ2-1|TRBV28
ASSVRRSYNEQF
>TRBJ2-7|TRBV7-9
ASSFPGLTYEQY
>TRBJ2-7|TRBV15
ATSRVSSRQRYEQY